This TCR beta chain is from a study of cytomegalovirus exposure and HLA in healthy donors. In this sample, this clone turned up once. With 60 Vbeta and 13 Jbeta primers, the PCR was carried out. The method was immunoSEQ multiplex PCR; TCRdb's version includes in-frame clones alone and lacks a portion of them. The sample comprises roughly 77,000 clones, around three quarters of which are singletons, and around 4.2% rests with the top ten. V was trimmed by 4 bases and J by 2 bases, leaving 17 bases between them. This CDR3 is 16 amino acids long. Germline V gene lookup returns CDR1 SGHNT and CDR2 YYREEE (reference sequence).

The rearrangement joins TRBV5-4 to TRBJ2-3; maybe TRBD1 (5 bases). Material: PBMCs. This TCR derives from a man aged 35 to 55 in good health and CMV-seronegative. The CDR3: CASSPHAGFLTDTQYF. Written as DNA, the CDR3 is TGTGCCAGCAGCCCCCATGCAGGGTTCCTCACAGATACGCAGTATTTT.